What follows are 20 T cell receptor beta chains derived from one specimen sequenced in a study of T cell responses to AZD1222 COVID-19 vaccine (dated by TCRdb to the early 2020s). The label giving this sample's time point can be read as: baseline before first vaccination. Libraries came from the immunoSEQ multiplex PCR assay. TCRdb's version of the immuneACCESS table is confined to in-frame rearrangements and falls short of the full clone set. An unresolved V gene accounts for under half of the shortfall where checked; the remainder is of unknown origin. In all, the sample holds roughly 140,000 clones, and more than 90% of those were seen once. Around 1.8% of the sample rests with the top ten. Sequenced material: peripheral blood, taken on day 0 of AZD1222 vaccination. Source of these receptors: an adult in good health.

V is TRBV5-1 and J is TRBJ1-3, with 9 bases fitting TRBD1. The CDR3 totals 17 residues. Germline V CDR1 and CDR2: SGHRS, YFSETQ. The V gene end was trimmed by 0 bases and the J gene end by 7 bases; junction bases not matched to a gene: 11. CDR3 region: CASSLVGDRVFSNTIYF. The CDR3, as DNA: TGCGCCAGCAGCTTGGTCGGGGACAGGGTATTTTCGAACACCATATATTTT.

V usage is TRBV7-3 and J usage is TRBJ1-1, with D unresolved. Germline V lookup: CDR1 SGHTA, CDR2 FQGTGA. With 3 bases removed from V and 7 bases from J, the gap between germline ends came to 9 bases. The length of the CDR3 is 12 residues. DNA of the CDR3: TGTGCCAGCAGCTTTCAAGGGAGTGAAGCTTTCTTT. It encodes CASSFQGSEAFF.

This clone was found once. The chain uses TRBV5-6 and TRBJ1-1; tentatively, D is TRBD1 (5 bases). CDR1 and CDR2 (germline): SGHDT, YYEEEE. V was pared by 4 bases and J by 6 bases, with 13 bases between. The CDR3 has 13 residues. CDR3 in DNA: TGTGCCAGCAGCGCCCGGGACCGCTCTGAAGCTTTCTTT. Residues: CASSARDRSEAFF.

This sequence joins TRBV11-2 and TRBJ2-1; tentatively, D is TRBD2 (5 bases). The CDR3 totals 12 residues. V lost 0 bases and J lost 9, with 6 bases in between. The V gene's germline CDR1 is SGHAT and CDR2 FQNNGV. The CDR3 sequence: CASSLDAGEQFF. CDR3 DNA: TGTGCCAGCAGCTTAGACGCGGGTGAGCAGTTCTTC. Using reference TRBV11-2 and TRBJ2-1 for the parts outside the CDR3, the full variable domain is EAGVAQSPRYKIIEKRQSVAFWCNPISGHATLYWYQQILGQGPKLLIQFQNNGVVDDSQLPKDRFSAERLKGVDSTLKIQPAKLEDSAVYLCASSLDAGEQFFGPGTRLTVL.

The chain has TRBV21-1 and TRBJ1-3; TRBD1 is taken as the D call from the table, unchecked against the DNA. TRBV21-1 is deemed a pseudogene. CDR3 length equals 16 residues. The CDR3 DNA sequence: TGTGCCAGCAGCAAACCCAAGGACAGCTCTGGAAACACCATATATTTT. Translating it yields CASSKPKDSSGNTIYF.

This clone is a singleton in its sample. V usage is TRBV9 and J usage is TRBJ1-3; 7 nucleotides align to TRBD1. This CDR3 spans 16 amino acids. Germline V CDR1 and CDR2: SGDLS, YYNGEE. V dropped 4 bases and J dropped 0; count of bases not matched to a gene: 7. CDR3 coding DNA: TGTGCCAGCAGCCCGGGACAGTTCTACTCTGGAAACACCATATATTTT. The encoded protein is CASSPGQFYSGNTIYF.

This sequence joins TRBV18 and TRBJ1-5, with 7 bases matching TRBD1. Trimming removed 0 bases from V and 6 bases from J; junction bases left unmatched: 5. This CDR3 is built from 15 residues. Per the germline V gene, CDR1 is KGHSH and CDR2 is LQKENI. This CDR3 is CASSPPGTARQPQHF. DNA for the CDR3: TGTGCCAGCTCACCACCCGGGACAGCTCGTCAGCCCCAGCATTTT.

The chain employs TRBV5-1 and TRBJ1-1; the D gene is possibly TRBD1 (5 bases). The CDR3 is made up of 14 amino acids. Trimming took off 5 bases at V and 7 bases at J, with 18 bases between the two ends. The germline gives CDR1 SGHRS, CDR2 YFSETQ. CDR3 DNA: TGCGCCAGCAGGAAATTATCCGCGGGGGGTGAAGCTTTCTTT. Its translation: CASRKLSAGGEAFF. Complete variable domain (other parts from reference TRBV5-1 and TRBJ1-1): KAGVTQTPRYLIKTRGQQVTLSCSPISGHRSVSWYQQTPGQGLQFLFEYFSETQRNKGNFPGRFSGRQFSNSRSEMNVSTLELGDSALYLCASRKLSAGGEAFFGQGTRLTVV.

The genes are TRBV6-5 and TRBJ1-1; D is uncertain. The germline V and J ends were trimmed by 2 bases and 5 bases, with 12 bases remaining between them. Per germline, CDR1 MNHEY and CDR2 SVGAGI. The CDR3 totals 14 residues. The CDR3 loop is CASSYLVADTEAFF. As DNA, the CDR3 is TGTGCCAGCAGTTACCTGGTCGCGGATACTGAAGCTTTCTTT.

This sequence joins TRBV2 and TRBJ2-1, with a possible D match to TRBD1 (6 bases). The V end was cut by 7 bases, the J end by 7 bases, with 14 bases between. This CDR3 contains 13 residues. Germline CDR1 and CDR2: SNHLY and FYNNEI. The CDR3 loop reads CASTGRGVNEQFF. The CDR3 DNA reads as TGTGCCAGCACCGGCAGGGGCGTTAATGAGCAGTTCTTC.

This clone is a singleton in its sample. The DNA of the CDR3 is TGTGCCAGCGCGGACAGGGGAGCGGGAGCCACCGGGGAGCTGTTTTTT. This encodes CASADRGAGATGELFF. V usage is TRBV2 and J usage is TRBJ2-2; D may be TRBD1 (9 bases). This CDR3 is 16 amino acids long. The germline V gene has CDR1 SNHLY and CDR2 FYNNEI. Trimming left V 8 bases short and J 4 bases short, with 20 bases between.

V usage is TRBV19 and J usage is TRBJ1-5; D remains unclear. The length of the CDR3 is 17 residues. CDR1 is LNHDA, CDR2 SQIVND, per germline (reference sequence). The ends were cut back, 1 base at V and 0 bases at J, with 13 bases in the middle. CDR3 residues: CASSIVDRAYSNQPQHF. CDR3 bases: TGTGCCAGTAGTATAGTTGATCGGGCTTATAGCAATCAGCCCCAGCATTTT. Complete variable domain (other parts from reference TRBV19 and TRBJ1-5): DGGITQSPKYLFRKEGQNVTLSCEQNLNHDAMYWYRQDPGQGLRLIYYSQIVNDFQKGDIAEGYSVSREKKESFPLTVTSAQKNPTAFYLCASSIVDRAYSNQPQHFGDGTRLSIL.

The chain joins TRBV19 to TRBJ1-4, with no clear D. This CDR3 is 14 amino acids long. V lost 5 bases and J lost 4, with 11 bases in between. Germline CDR1 reads LNHDA; CDR2 reads SQIVND (reference sequence). DNA for the CDR3: TGTGCCAGTAGTCCGACGGCGATTAATGAAAAACTGTTTTTT. Translation: CASSPTAINEKLFF.

The chain combines TRBV11-2 with TRBJ2-2, with TRBD2 identical over 7 bases. This CDR3 comprises 15 residues. Trimming at V came to 5 bases and at J to 4 bases, leaving 7 bases not matched to a gene. The V gene's germline CDR1 is SGHAT and CDR2 FQNNGV. The CDR3 coding sequence is TGTGCCAGCAGCCCACGGGGGAGGGCCACCGGGGAGCTGTTTTTT. Protein: CASSPRGRATGELFF.

The rearrangement links TRBV11-2 to TRBJ2-1; D remains ambiguous. The CDR3 consists of 14 residues. The germline V gene encodes CDR1 SGHAT and CDR2 FQNNGV. Trimming cost V 4 bases and J 3 bases, with 10 bases left between them. This CDR3 is CASSSPADYNEQFF. The CDR3 coding sequence is TGTGCCAGCAGCTCCCCCGCGGACTACAATGAGCAGTTCTTC.

This chain links TRBV15 with TRBJ2-1; D call uncertain. This CDR3 comprises 15 residues. Trimming left V 1 base short and J 3 bases short, with 10 bases between. From germline, CDR1 is LNHNV and CDR2 YYDKDF (reference sequence). CDR3: CATSRGDTNYNEQFF. DNA of the CDR3: TGTGCCACCAGCAGAGGAGACACGAACTACAATGAGCAGTTCTTC.

The chain is built from TRBV5-4 and TRBJ2-7; maybe TRBD2 (6 bases). The V and J ends lost 5 bases and 1 base respectively, with 13 bases between them. The V gene's germline CDR1 is SGHNT and CDR2 YYREEE (reference sequence). The CDR3 spans 14 residues. CDR3 sequence (DNA): TGTGCCAGCAGTTTCGGGAGAAGTTCCTACGAGCAGTACTTC. It yields the protein CASSFGRSSYEQYF.

The V call is TRBV28, the J call TRBJ2-4; possible D gene TRBD1, 6 bases. Germline values: CDR1 MDHEN, CDR2 SYDVKM. This CDR3 comprises 15 residues. V was trimmed by 4 bases and J by 6 bases, leaving 16 bases between them. The CDR3 protein is CASSYRGFGRNIQYF. The CDR3 DNA reads TGTGCCAGCAGTTATAGGGGGTTTGGAAGAAACATTCAGTACTTC.

The chain has TRBV27 and TRBJ1-5, with D tentatively TRBD1 (5 bases). This CDR3 has 12 amino acids. Germline V lookup: CDR1 MNHEY, CDR2 SMNVEV (reference sequence). The V end was cut by 3 bases, the J end by 10 bases, with 10 bases between. This CDR3 is CASSFSQGPQHF. CDR3 in DNA: TGTGCCAGCAGTTTCTCCCAGGGACCCCAGCATTTT.

This clone was counted once. The chain employs TRBV27 and TRBJ2-7; no reliable D call. Trimming stripped 3 bases from V and 5 bases from J, with 14 bases between. The CDR3 covers 14 residues. Germline V CDR1 and CDR2: MNHEY, SMNVEV (reference sequence). CDR3 region: CASSFFDSRDEQYF. The CDR3 nucleotides read TGTGCCAGCAGTTTTTTCGACTCTCGGGACGAGCAGTACTTC.